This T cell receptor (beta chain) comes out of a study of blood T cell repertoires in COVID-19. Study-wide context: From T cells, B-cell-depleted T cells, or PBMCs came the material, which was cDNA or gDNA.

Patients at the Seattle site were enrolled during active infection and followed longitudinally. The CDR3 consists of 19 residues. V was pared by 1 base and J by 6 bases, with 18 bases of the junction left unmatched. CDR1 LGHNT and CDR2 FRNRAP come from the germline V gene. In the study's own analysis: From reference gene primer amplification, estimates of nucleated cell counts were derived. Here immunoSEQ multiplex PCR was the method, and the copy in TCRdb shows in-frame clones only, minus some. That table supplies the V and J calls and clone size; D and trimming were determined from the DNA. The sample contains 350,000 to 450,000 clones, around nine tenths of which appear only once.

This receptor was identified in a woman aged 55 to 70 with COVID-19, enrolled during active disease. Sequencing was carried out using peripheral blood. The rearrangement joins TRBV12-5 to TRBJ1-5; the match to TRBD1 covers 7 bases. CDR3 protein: CASGLGRQGVRGMIQPQHF. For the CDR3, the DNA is TGTGCTAGTGGTTTGGGGCGGCAGGGGGTACGAGGAATGATTCAGCCCCAGCATTTT.